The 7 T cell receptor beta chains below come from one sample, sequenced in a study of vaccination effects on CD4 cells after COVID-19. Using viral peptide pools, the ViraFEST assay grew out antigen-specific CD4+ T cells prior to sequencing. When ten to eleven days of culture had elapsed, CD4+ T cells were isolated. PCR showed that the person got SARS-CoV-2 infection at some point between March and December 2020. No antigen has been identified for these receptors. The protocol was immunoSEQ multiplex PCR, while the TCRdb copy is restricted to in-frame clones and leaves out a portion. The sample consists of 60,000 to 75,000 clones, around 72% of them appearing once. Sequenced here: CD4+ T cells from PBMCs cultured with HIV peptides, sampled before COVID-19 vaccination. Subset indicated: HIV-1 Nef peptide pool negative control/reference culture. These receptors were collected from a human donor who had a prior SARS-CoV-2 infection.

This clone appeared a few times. CDR3 DNA: TGTGCCAGCAGCCATGGAGACAGGGGAGGTCAAGAGACCCAGTACTTC. Translated, it gives CASSHGDRGGQETQYF. This sequence joins TRBV4-2 and TRBJ2-5; 8 positions agree with TRBD1. J lost 2 bases, V lost 3 bases, and 8 bases had no gene match. Germline V gene sequence: CDR1 LGHNA, CDR2 YNFKEQ. The length of the CDR3 is 16 residues.

The CDR3 loop reads CASSLVPGQVQYF. The CDR3 DNA sequence: TGTGCCAGCAGCTTAGTGCCCGGACAGGTTCAGTACTTC. The chain is built from TRBV7-9 and TRBJ2-4; 7 positions match TRBD1. With V trimmed by 1 base and J by 11 bases, 5 bases remained unmatched. In germline, CDR1 is SEHNR, CDR2 FQNEAQ (reference sequence). The length of the CDR3 is 13 residues.

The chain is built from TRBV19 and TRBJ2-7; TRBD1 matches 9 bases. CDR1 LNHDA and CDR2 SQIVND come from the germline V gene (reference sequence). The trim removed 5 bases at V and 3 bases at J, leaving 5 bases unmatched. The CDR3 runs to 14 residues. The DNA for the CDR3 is TGTGCCAGTAGTCTTCGACAGGGGGGCTACGAGCAGTACTTC. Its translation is CASSLRQGGYEQYF.

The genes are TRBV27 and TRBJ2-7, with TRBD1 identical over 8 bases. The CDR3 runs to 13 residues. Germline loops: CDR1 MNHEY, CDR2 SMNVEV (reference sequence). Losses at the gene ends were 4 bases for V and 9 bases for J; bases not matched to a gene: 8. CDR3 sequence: CASSSLDRDGQYF. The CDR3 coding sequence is TGTGCCAGCAGTTCCCTGGACAGGGATGGGCAGTACTTC.

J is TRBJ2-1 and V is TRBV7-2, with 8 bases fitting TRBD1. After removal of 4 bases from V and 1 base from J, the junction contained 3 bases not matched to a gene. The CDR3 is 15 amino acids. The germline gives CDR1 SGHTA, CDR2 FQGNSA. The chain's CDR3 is CASSWNRGSYNEQFF. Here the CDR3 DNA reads TGTGCCAGCAGCTGGAACAGGGGGTCCTACAATGAGCAGTTCTTC.

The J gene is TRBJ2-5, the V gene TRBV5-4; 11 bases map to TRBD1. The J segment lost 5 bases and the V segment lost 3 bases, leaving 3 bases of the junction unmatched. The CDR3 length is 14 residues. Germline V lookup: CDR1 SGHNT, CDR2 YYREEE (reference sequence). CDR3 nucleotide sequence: TGTGCCAGCAGCTCGGGACAGGGGGTTGAGACCCAGTACTTC. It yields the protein CASSSGQGVETQYF.

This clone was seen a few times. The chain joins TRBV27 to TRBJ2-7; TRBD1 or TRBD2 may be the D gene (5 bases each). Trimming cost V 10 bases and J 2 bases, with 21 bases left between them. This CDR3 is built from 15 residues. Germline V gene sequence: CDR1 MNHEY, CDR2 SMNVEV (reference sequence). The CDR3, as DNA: TGTGCCACAAAATTTAACCGGGACGGAGCCTACGAGCAGTACTTC. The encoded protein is CATKFNRDGAYEQYF.